Below, 31 T cell receptor beta chains from the same sample are listed, as sequenced in a study of blood T cell repertoires in COVID-19. Assay: immunoSEQ multiplex PCR; the TCRdb copy retains only in-frame clones and omits some. The sample includes about 94,000 clones, about 80% of them seen just once. Sequencing was performed on peripheral blood. Receptor source: a man aged 55 to 70 with acute or convalescent COVID-19.

The gene calls are TRBV19 and TRBJ2-6; D gene ambiguous. The CDR3 loop spans 14 amino acids. Trimming cost V 5 bases and J 2 bases, with 7 bases left between them. Germline CDR1 is LNHDA and CDR2 is SQIVND (reference sequence). The CDR3 loop reads CASSPVTGANVLTF. CDR3 bases: TGTGCCAGTAGTCCTGTTACTGGGGCCAACGTCCTGACTTTC.

A single count supports this clone. The rearrangement joins TRBV18 to TRBJ2-1, with 13 bases aligning to TRBD2. Germline V CDR1 and CDR2: KGHSH, LQKENI. The trim removed 0 bases at V and 7 bases at J, leaving 0 bases unmatched. The CDR3 consists of 15 residues. CDR3 loop: CASSPPTSGGNEQFF. The CDR3 nucleotides are TGTGCCAGCTCACCACCGACTAGCGGGGGGAATGAGCAGTTCTTC.

The V gene is TRBV18, the J gene TRBJ2-7, with 7 bases aligning to TRBD2. V shed 5 bases, J shed 6 bases, and the junction held 4 bases outside the gene matches. Germline loops: CDR1 KGHSH, CDR2 LQKENI. The CDR3 loop spans 12 amino acids. As DNA, the CDR3 is TGTGCCAGCTCAAATCTAGCGGCCGAGCAGTACTTC. Amino acid sequence: CASSNLAAEQYF.

The gene calls are TRBV5-1 and TRBJ1-5; D ambiguous. Germline CDR1 reads SGHRS; CDR2 reads YFSETQ. The CDR3 is 14 residues long. The V gene lost 1 base and the J gene lost 3 bases, with 8 bases spanning the gap. CDR3 DNA: TGCGCCAGCAGCTTGTACAGCTCCAATCAGCCCCAGCATTTT. This translates into CASSLYSSNQPQHF.

The rearrangement links TRBV5-1 to TRBJ2-7; 10 bases align to TRBD2. CDR3 length: 15 residues. Trimming cost V 0 bases and J 0 bases; bases outside gene matches: 0. Germline-derived CDR1 and CDR2 are SGHRS and YFSETQ. The CDR3 coding sequence is TGCGCCAGCAGCTTGGTAGCGGGGGGCTCCTACGAGCAGTACTTC. This translates into CASSLVAGGSYEQYF.

The chain has TRBV11-2 and TRBJ2-5; the D is unclear. The V gene lost 0 bases and the J gene lost 5 bases, with 13 bases spanning the gap. The CDR3 contains 15 residues. Germline assignment: CDR1 SGHAT and CDR2 FQNNGV. The CDR3 nucleotides are TGTGCCAGCAGCTTAGAATTTAGCTCCGGGGAGACCCAGTACTTC. Its protein product is CASSLEFSSGETQYF.

The chain joins TRBV14 to TRBJ2-1, with 7 bases aligning to TRBD1. The germline CDR1 and CDR2 sequences are SGHDN and FVKESK. Unmatched junction bases numbered 8, after V lost 3 bases and J lost 3 bases. The length of the CDR3 is 16 residues. As DNA, the CDR3 is TGTGCCAGCAGCCACCCCAGTAGGGACAGCTACAATGAGCAGTTCTTC. The encoded protein is CASSHPSRDSYNEQFF.

The J gene is TRBJ1-2, the V gene TRBV2; D gene unclear. Germline CDR1 is SNHLY and CDR2 is FYNNEI. This CDR3 has 14 amino acids. Trimming pared 3 bases from V and 4 bases from J, leaving 12 bases between. CDR3 residues: CASSDGLSGYGYTF. DNA of the CDR3: TGTGCCAGCAGTGATGGCCTTTCGGGCTATGGCTACACCTTC.

The gene calls are TRBV11-2 and TRBJ1-4, with D possibly matching TRBD1 (5 bases). Trimming took 0 bases from V and 2 from J, leaving 22 bases between them. The CDR3 has 20 amino acids. Looked up from germline, CDR1 is SGHAT and CDR2 is FQNNGV. CDR3 sequence: CASSLERAAGVWGTNEKLFF. The CDR3 coding sequence is TGTGCCAGCAGCTTAGAAAGGGCCGCGGGGGTCTGGGGTACTAATGAAAAACTGTTTTTT.

The chain uses TRBV6-2 or TRBV6-3 and TRBJ2-1, with 8 nucleotides matching TRBD1. Germline CDR1 is MNHEY and CDR2 is SVGEGT. Trimming at V came to 5 bases and at J to 4 bases, leaving 4 bases not matched to a gene. The CDR3 covers 14 residues. Written as DNA, the CDR3 is TGTGCCAGCAGTATTAGGACAGGGTACAATGAGCAGTTCTTC. It codes for CASSIRTGYNEQFF.

V gene TRBV13 combines with J gene TRBJ2-7; 13 bases map to TRBD2. The J segment lost 2 bases and the V segment lost 4 bases, leaving 5 bases of the junction unmatched. CDR3 size: 16 residues. Germline values: CDR1 PRHDT, CDR2 FYEKMQ (reference sequence). This CDR3 reads CASSSGLAGVPYEQYF. The CDR3 DNA is TGTGCCAGCAGCTCCGGACTAGCGGGGGTCCCCTACGAGCAGTACTTC.

V gene TRBV7-3 combines with J gene TRBJ2-5; maybe TRBD1 (6 bases). The CDR3 consists of 14 residues. Germline V gene sequence: CDR1 SGHTA, CDR2 FQGTGA. Trimming took off 3 bases at V and 7 bases at J, with 15 bases between the two ends. The CDR3 is CASSLDRSTGTQYF. The CDR3 nucleotides read TGTGCCAGCAGCTTGGACAGAAGTACCGGGACCCAGTACTTC.

This clone was recorded only once. V gene TRBV12-3 or TRBV12-4 combines with J gene TRBJ2-1; D is perhaps TRBD1 (5 bases). Trimming cost V 6 bases and J 6 bases, with 9 bases left between them. This CDR3 has 12 amino acids. CDR3 protein: CASRRDSNEQFF. In DNA form, the CDR3 reads TGTGCCAGCAGACGAGACAGCAATGAGCAGTTCTTC.

The chain employs TRBV3-1 (or the pseudogene TRBV3-2) and TRBJ1-6; a weak D match, TRBD1 (5 bases). The CDR3 length is 15 residues. Trimming took 2 bases from V and 11 from J, leaving 16 bases between them. Germline CDR1 LGHDT, CDR2 YNNKEL (reference sequence). The CDR3: CASSQRRQSLPPLHF. DNA for the CDR3: TGTGCCAGCAGCCAACGGCGACAGAGTCTTCCACCCCTCCACTTT.

This chain uses TRBV4-1 with TRBJ1-2; 8 positions match TRBD1. V lost 5 bases and J lost 8; bases outside the gene matches: 4. Germline values: CDR1 MGHRA, CDR2 YSYEKL. The CDR3 consists of 12 residues. The CDR3 protein is CASSVSGGGYTF. In DNA form, the CDR3 reads TGCGCCAGCAGCGTTTCAGGGGGCGGCTACACCTTC.

The chain uses TRBV21-1 and TRBJ2-5; the table's D call, TRBD1, was not checked against the DNA. TRBV21-1 is recorded as a pseudogene. CDR3 length equals 15 residues. The CDR3 nucleotides read TGTGCCAGCAGCAAAGAGGGGCGGACCCAAGAGACCCAGTACTTC. Protein product: CASSKEGRTQETQYF.

This rearrangement joins TRBV5-8 to TRBJ2-7, with TRBD1 identical over 8 bases. The CDR3 spans 14 residues. CDR1 and CDR2 from the germline V gene are SGHTS and YDEGEE. The V gene end was trimmed by 2 bases and the J gene end by 3 bases; junction bases not matched to a gene: 4. CDR3 sequence: CASSFKTGVYEQYF. The CDR3 region has the DNA TGTGCCAGCAGCTTCAAGACAGGGGTCTACGAGCAGTACTTC.

CDR3 region: CAWCAGSGYNEQFF. CDR3 in DNA: TGTGCCTGGTGTGCCGGGTCCGGGTACAATGAGCAGTTCTTC. This chain joins TRBV30 and TRBJ2-1; D remains unclear. The V gene's germline CDR1 is GTSNPN and CDR2 SVGIG (reference sequence). This CDR3 is 14 amino acids long. With 5 bases removed from V and 4 bases from J, the gap between germline ends came to 15 bases.

The chain couples TRBV7-3 to TRBJ2-3; D is unresolved. Trimming shortened V by 5 bases and J by 1 base, and 10 bases separated the two germline ends. The CDR3 is made up of 14 amino acids. Germline V gene data show CDR1 as SGHTA and CDR2 as FQGTGA. As DNA, the CDR3 is TGTGCCAGCAGCCCGCAGGTTCGCACAGATACGCAGTATTTT. This encodes CASSPQVRTDTQYF.

The V and J genes are TRBV29-1 and TRBJ1-2, with D maybe TRBD1 (6 bases). V was shortened by 4 bases and J by 0 bases, with 12 bases between the two germline ends. This CDR3 spans 14 amino acids. Germline V lookup: CDR1 SQVTM, CDR2 ANQGSEA. DNA for the CDR3: TGCAGCGTTGGTGGGGGCCCTTCTAACTATGGCTACACCTTC. It translates to CSVGGGPSNYGYTF.

The chain recombines TRBV7-3 with TRBJ2-5, with 7 bases that match TRBD1. Germline CDR1 and CDR2: SGHTA and FQGTGA. Trimming took 4 bases from V and 2 from J; bases not matched to a gene: 4. The CDR3 is 14 amino acids. The DNA of the CDR3 is TGTGCCAGCAGCTCTACAGGGGCTCAAGAGACCCAGTACTTC. Translation: CASSSTGAQETQYF.

J is TRBJ2-7 and V is TRBV20-1, with D tentatively TRBD1 (7 bases). This CDR3 is built from 13 residues. The V end lost 3 bases, the J end lost 5 bases, and 14 bases lay between the germline ends. Per the germline V gene, CDR1 is DFQATT and CDR2 is SNEGSKA (reference sequence). In nucleotides, the CDR3 is TGCAGTGCTAGTACCAGGGGGGCCCACGAGCAGTACTTC. Translation gives CSASTRGAHEQYF.

This clone was seen only a few times. The chain combines TRBV11-2 with TRBJ1-1, with a tentative D call TRBD1 (5 bases). Trimming stripped 5 bases from V and 1 base from J, with 11 bases between. CDR3 length: 14 amino acids. Germline values: CDR1 SGHAT, CDR2 FQNNGV. CDR3 residues: CASSPQVGNTEAFF. As DNA, the CDR3 is TGTGCCAGCAGCCCACAGGTGGGGAACACTGAAGCTTTCTTT.

The chain employs TRBV4-1 and TRBJ1-4; possibly TRBD1 for D (5 bases). CDR1 MGHRA and CDR2 YSYEKL come from the germline V gene. The length of the CDR3 is 16 residues. Trimming left V 0 bases short and J 2 bases short, with 10 bases between. CDR3 in DNA: TGCGCCAGCAGCCAAGATGGGTGGGGCACTAATGAAAAACTGTTTTTT. Translated, it gives CASSQDGWGTNEKLFF.

The chain's CDR3 is CASSLYNSPLHF. DNA of the CDR3: TGTGCCAGCAGTCTCTATAATTCACCCCTCCACTTT. The chain carries TRBV12-3 or TRBV12-4 and TRBJ1-6; D not certain. The CDR3 consists of 12 residues. V was trimmed by 5 bases and J by 3 bases, leaving 2 bases between them.

V and J are TRBV15 and TRBJ1-2; TRBD1 aligns across 8 bases. This CDR3 comprises 15 residues. Germline loops: CDR1 LNHNV, CDR2 YYDKDF (reference sequence). Trimming took 3 bases from V and 4 from J; bases not matched to a gene: 7. The CDR3 sequence is CATSRGTGGGYGYTF. The CDR3 DNA follows: TGTGCCACCAGCAGGGGAACAGGGGGAGGCTATGGCTACACCTTC.

The J gene is TRBJ1-6, the V gene TRBV30, with a tentative D call TRBD1 (6 bases). The V gene lost 4 bases and the J gene lost 1 base, with 17 bases spanning the gap. The germline V gene encodes CDR1 GTSNPN and CDR2 SVGIG (reference sequence). The CDR3 is made up of 17 amino acids. The CDR3 protein is CAWTFTGLRSYNSPLHF. In nucleotides, the CDR3 is TGTGCCTGGACCTTTACAGGGCTTAGGTCCTATAATTCACCCCTCCACTTT. The whole variable domain, remainder taken from reference TRBV30 and TRBJ1-6, is SQTIHQWPATLVQPVGSPLSLECTVEGTSNPNLYWYRQAAGRGLQLLFYSVGIGQISSEVPQNLSASRPQDRQFILSSKKLLLSDSGFYLCAWTFTGLRSYNSPLHFGNGTRLTVT.

CDR3 sequence: CASSPDIKNIQYF. CDR3 DNA sequence: TGTGCCAGCAGCCCCGACATAAAAAACATTCAGTACTTC. V usage is TRBV6-5 and J usage is TRBJ2-4; no firm D call. Germline V gene lookup returns CDR1 MNHEY and CDR2 SVGAGI. Trimming took 6 bases from V and 4 from J, leaving 10 bases between them. The length of the CDR3 is 13 residues.

The V and J genes are TRBV2 and TRBJ1-3; weak D call: TRBD1 (6 bases). The CDR3 is made up of 12 amino acids. CDR1 is SNHLY and CDR2 is FYNNEI in the germline V gene. V lost 7 bases and J 7 bases, leaving 11 bases between the germline ends. CDR3 sequence reads: CASIPRGNTIYF. The CDR3 DNA follows: TGTGCCAGCATCCCAAGGGGGAACACCATATATTTT. Full variable domain (outside the CDR3, taken from reference TRBV2 and TRBJ1-3): EPEVTQTPSHQVTQMGQEVILRCVPISNHLYFYWYRQILGQKVEFLVSFYNNEISEKSEIFDDQFSVERPDGSNFTLKIRSTKLEDSAMYFCASIPRGNTIYFGEGSWLTVV.

The V gene is TRBV19, the J gene TRBJ1-1; the D gene is possibly TRBD1 (5 bases). Trimming cost V 2 bases and J 3 bases, with 10 bases left between them. Germline CDR1 reads LNHDA; CDR2 reads SQIVND (reference sequence). The CDR3 has 14 residues. The CDR3 nucleotides are TGTGCCAGTAGTATATGGGGAGGGGACACTGAAGCTTTCTTT. This encodes CASSIWGGDTEAFF.

The rearrangement joins TRBV27 to TRBJ1-1; 8 nucleotides align to TRBD1. The CDR3 has 16 residues. Germline lookup yields CDR1 MNHEY and CDR2 SMNVEV (reference sequence). With 8 bases clipped from V and 1 base from J, the junction kept 12 bases outside the gene matches. The CDR3 is CASAPGRGRKNTEAFF. CDR3 DNA: TGTGCCAGCGCTCCTGGCAGGGGGCGAAAGAACACTGAAGCTTTCTTT.